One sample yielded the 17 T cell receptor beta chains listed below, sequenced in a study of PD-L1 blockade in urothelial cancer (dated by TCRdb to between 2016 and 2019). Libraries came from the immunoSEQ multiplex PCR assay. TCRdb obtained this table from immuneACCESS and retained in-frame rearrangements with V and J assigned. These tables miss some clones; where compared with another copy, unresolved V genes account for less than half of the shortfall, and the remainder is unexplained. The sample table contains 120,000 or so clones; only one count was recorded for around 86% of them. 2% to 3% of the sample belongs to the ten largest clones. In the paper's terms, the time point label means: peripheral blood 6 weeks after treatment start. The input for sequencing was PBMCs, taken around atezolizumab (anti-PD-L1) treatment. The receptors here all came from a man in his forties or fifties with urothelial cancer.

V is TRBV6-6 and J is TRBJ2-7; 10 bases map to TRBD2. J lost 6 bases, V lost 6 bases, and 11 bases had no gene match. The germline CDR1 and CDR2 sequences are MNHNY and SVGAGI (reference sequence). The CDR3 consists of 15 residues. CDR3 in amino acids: CASSPSLAGEGEQYF. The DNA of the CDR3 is TGTGCCAGCAGCCCCTCCCTAGCGGGAGAGGGCGAGCAGTACTTC.

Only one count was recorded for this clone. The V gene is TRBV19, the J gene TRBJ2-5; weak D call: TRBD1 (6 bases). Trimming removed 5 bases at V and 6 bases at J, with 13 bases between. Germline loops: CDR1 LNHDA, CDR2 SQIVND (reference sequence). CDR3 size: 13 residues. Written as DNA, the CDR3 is TGTGCCAGTAGTCCCCAGGGGCTCCAGACCCAGTACTTC. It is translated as CASSPQGLQTQYF.

The CDR3 nucleotides read TGTGCCAGCAGCTTCCGGGACGAGCAGTACTTC. Translating gives CASSFRDEQYF. J is TRBJ2-7 and V is TRBV7-9; D is ambiguous. V lost 3 bases and J lost 5, with 5 bases in between. CDR3 length: 11 residues. Per the germline V gene, CDR1 is SEHNR and CDR2 is FQNEAQ (reference sequence). Full variable domain (remainder filled in from reference TRBV7-9 and TRBJ2-7): DTGVSQNPRHKITKRGQNVTFRCDPISEHNRLYWYRQTLGQGPEFLTYFQNEAQLEKSRLLSDRFSAERPKGSFSTLEIQRTEQGDSAMYLCASSFRDEQYFGPGTRLTVT.

The CDR3 region is CATRGATYNEQFF. The DNA for the CDR3 is TGTGCCACCCGGGGGGCCACCTACAATGAGCAGTTCTTC. The V call is TRBV28, the J call TRBJ2-1; TRBD2 might be the D (7 bases). Germline V gene data show CDR1 as MDHEN and CDR2 as SYDVKM. With 10 bases removed from V and 2 bases from J, the gap between germline ends came to 12 bases. The CDR3 runs to 13 residues.

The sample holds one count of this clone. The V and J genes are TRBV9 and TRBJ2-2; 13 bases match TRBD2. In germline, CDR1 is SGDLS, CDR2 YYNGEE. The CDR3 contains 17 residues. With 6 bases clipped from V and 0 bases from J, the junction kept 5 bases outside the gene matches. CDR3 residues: CASNPGLAGSNTGELFF. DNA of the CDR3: TGTGCCAGCAACCCGGGACTAGCGGGATCGAACACCGGGGAGCTGTTTTTT.

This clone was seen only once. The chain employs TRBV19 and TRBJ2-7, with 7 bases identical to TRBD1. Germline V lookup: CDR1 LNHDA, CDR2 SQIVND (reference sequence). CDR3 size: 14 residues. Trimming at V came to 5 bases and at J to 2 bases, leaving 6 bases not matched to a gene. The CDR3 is CASSVWDRAYEQYF. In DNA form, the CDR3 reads TGTGCCAGTAGTGTTTGGGACAGAGCCTACGAGCAGTACTTC.

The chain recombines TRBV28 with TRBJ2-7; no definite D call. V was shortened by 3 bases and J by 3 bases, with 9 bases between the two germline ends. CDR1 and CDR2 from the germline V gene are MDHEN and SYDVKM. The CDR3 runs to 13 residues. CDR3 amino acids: CASSLSPGYEQYF. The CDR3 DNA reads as TGTGCCAGCAGTTTGTCCCCCGGCTACGAGCAGTACTTC.

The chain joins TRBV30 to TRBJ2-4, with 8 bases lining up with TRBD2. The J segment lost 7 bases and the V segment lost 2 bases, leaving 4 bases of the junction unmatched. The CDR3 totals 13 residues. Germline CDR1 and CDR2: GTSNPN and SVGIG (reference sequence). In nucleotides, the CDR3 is TGTGCCTGGAGTCCAGCGGGAGTCAACATTCAGTACTTC. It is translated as CAWSPAGVNIQYF.

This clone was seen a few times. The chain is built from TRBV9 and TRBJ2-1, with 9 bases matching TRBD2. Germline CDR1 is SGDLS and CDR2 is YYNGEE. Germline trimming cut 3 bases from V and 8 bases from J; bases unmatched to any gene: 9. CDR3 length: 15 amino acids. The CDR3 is CASSAPSGRRDEQFF. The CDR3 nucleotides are TGTGCCAGCAGCGCCCCCAGCGGGAGGAGGGATGAGCAGTTCTTC.

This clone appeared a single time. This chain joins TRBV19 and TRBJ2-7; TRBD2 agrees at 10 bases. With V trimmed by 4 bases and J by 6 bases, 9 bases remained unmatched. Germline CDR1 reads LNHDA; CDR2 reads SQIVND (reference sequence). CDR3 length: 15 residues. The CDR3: CASSTRAGGPLEQYF. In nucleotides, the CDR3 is TGTGCCAGTAGTACAAGAGCGGGAGGGCCTCTCGAGCAGTACTTC.

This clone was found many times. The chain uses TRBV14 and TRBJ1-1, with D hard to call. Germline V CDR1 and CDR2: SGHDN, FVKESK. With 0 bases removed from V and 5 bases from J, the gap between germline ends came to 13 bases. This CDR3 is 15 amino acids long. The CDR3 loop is CASSQDGYGRTEAFF. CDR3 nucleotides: TGTGCCAGCAGCCAAGACGGGTATGGTAGGACTGAAGCTTTCTTT.

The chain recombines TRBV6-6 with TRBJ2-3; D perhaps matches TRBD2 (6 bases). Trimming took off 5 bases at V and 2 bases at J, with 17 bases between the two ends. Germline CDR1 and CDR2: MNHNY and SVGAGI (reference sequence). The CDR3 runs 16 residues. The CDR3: CASSIGGTLITDTQYF. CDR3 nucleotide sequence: TGTGCCAGCAGTATTGGTGGGACTTTAATCACAGATACGCAGTATTTT.

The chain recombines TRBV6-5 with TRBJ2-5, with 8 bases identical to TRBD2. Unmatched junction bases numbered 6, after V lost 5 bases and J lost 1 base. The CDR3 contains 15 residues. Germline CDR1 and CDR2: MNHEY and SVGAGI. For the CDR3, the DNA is TGTGCCAGCAGTAGATATAGCGGGATCCAAGAGACCCAGTACTTC. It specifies CASSRYSGIQETQYF.

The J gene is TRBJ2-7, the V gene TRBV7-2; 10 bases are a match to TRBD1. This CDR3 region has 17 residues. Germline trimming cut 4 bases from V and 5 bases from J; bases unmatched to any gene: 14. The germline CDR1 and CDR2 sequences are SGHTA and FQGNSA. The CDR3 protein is CASSSLPPGQGRDEQYF. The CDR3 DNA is TGTGCCAGCAGCTCTTTACCTCCGGGACAGGGGAGAGACGAGCAGTACTTC.

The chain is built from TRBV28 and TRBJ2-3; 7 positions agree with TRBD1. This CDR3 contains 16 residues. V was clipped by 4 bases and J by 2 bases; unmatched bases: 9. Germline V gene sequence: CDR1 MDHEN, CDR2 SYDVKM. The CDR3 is CASSSPDRPNTDTQYF. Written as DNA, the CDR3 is TGTGCCAGCAGTTCCCCGGACAGGCCCAACACAGATACGCAGTATTTT.

The CDR3 sequence: CASSSEAAGYNEQFF. In DNA form, the CDR3 reads TGCGCCAGCAGCTCAGAAGCTGCAGGCTACAATGAGCAGTTCTTC. This chain joins TRBV5-1 and TRBJ2-1; D unresolved. There are 15 residues in the CDR3. Trimming took 3 bases from V and 3 from J, leaving 13 bases between them. From germline, CDR1 is SGHRS and CDR2 YFSETQ.

As DNA, the CDR3 is TGTGCCAGAAGCTTGGCCGGGGTACCCCTTGAGCAGTACTTC. Translated, it gives CARSLAGVPLEQYF. The chain employs TRBV5-3 and TRBJ2-7, with D tentatively TRBD2 (5 bases). TRBV5-3 is designated an ORF whose function remains uncertain. V was shortened by 0 bases and J by 7 bases, with 14 bases between the two germline ends. The CDR3 loop spans 14 amino acids.